Listed below are T cell receptor beta chains from one sample, sequenced in a study of T cells in Graves' hyperthyroidism and ophthalmopathy. TCRdb passed the multiplex PCR reads through MiXCR, listing each CDR3 protein once. The table includes approximately 380,000 distinct CDR3 sequences, roughly an eighth detected once. Sequencing was done on a sample of blood. The receptors were gathered from a man aged 45-65 years with Graves' ophthalmopathy. CDR3s include the opening cysteine and the closing phenylalanine or tryptophan. Each record gives: V gene, J gene, D gene, clone size, CDR3 DNA, CDR3 protein. The D gene is left open where the match is weak. Clone size appears in some rows only: once, few, many, or a class for an expanded clone.

TRBV12-3/TRBV12-4,TRBJ1-3,-,-,TGTGCCAGCAGTTCCGGACGGTCCGCTGGAAACACCATATATTTT,CASSSGRSAGNTIYF
TRBV10-3,TRBJ2-5,TRBD1,many,TGTGCCATCAGTGAGACGAGGACAGGGGGCTTAGAGACCCAGTACTTC,CAISETRTGGLETQYF
TRBV5-1,TRBJ1-2,-,few,TGCGCCAGCAGCTTGGTCGGGGGGCGCGGTGGCTACACCTTC,CASSLVGGRGGYTF
TRBV19,TRBJ2-1,-,-,TGTGCCAGTAGTATGCTAGCAGGGGCACACAATGAGCAGTTCTTC,CASSMLAGAHNEQFF
TRBV5-1,TRBJ2-6,-,-,TGCGCCAGCAGCAACAACCCCGTTCGCTCTGGGGCCAACGTCCTGACTTTC,CASSNNPVRSGANVLTF
TRBV12-3/TRBV12-4,TRBJ2-5,-,many,TGTGCCAGCAGACGGGGGACAGCGGTGGAGACCCAGTACTTC,CASRRGTAVETQYF
TRBV11-2,TRBJ2-5,-,many,TGTGCCAGCAGCTTATTGTTGGGGCCGGAGACCCAGTACTTC,CASSLLLGPETQYF
TRBV5-1,TRBJ2-1,-,-,TGCGCCAGCAGCTTGAGGGCAGGGGTGCTCAATGAGCAGTTCTTC,CASSLRAGVLNEQFF
TRBV28,TRBJ2-1,TRBD2,many,TGTGCCAGCTTTGGGACTAGCGGTCGAAATGAGCAGTTCTTC,CASFGTSGRNEQFF
TRBV30,TRBJ2-1,-,many,TGTGCCTGGAAACAGGAGTTATCCTACAATGAGCAGTTCTTC,CAWKQELSYNEQFF
TRBV5-5,TRBJ2-1,TRBD2,few,TGTGCCAGCAGCTTGTTGGTTCTAAGCGGGAGCGGGCTGTTCTTC,CASSLLVLSGSGLFF
TRBV11-2,TRBJ2-3,-,many,TGTGCCAGCAGGGGGTCCGTCGGGTCTACGCGCACAGATACGCAGTATTTT,CASRGSVGSTRTDTQYF
TRBV7-9,TRBJ2-7,-,-,TGTGCCAGCAGCACTGACAGGCGCGTCTCTATCGGAAGCGAGCAGTACTTC,CASSTDRRVSIGSEQYF
TRBV30,TRBJ2-1,-,many,TGTGCCTGGAGTGTACTGGCGGGCTCTGGCAATGAGCAGTTCTTC,CAWSVLAGSGNEQFF
TRBV12-3/TRBV12-4,TRBJ1-1,-,-,TGTGCCAGCAGTTTCGGGGGGGTGAACACTGAAGCTTTCTTT,CASSFGGVNTEAFF
TRBV29-1,TRBJ2-7,-,few,TGCAGCGTTGATACAGGAGGATACGAGCAGTACTTC,CSVDTGGYEQYF
TRBV5-5,TRBJ2-7,-,-,TGTGCCAGCAGCTTGAACTACTACGAGCAGTACTTC,CASSLNYYEQYF
TRBV7-9,TRBJ2-3,-,many,TGTGCCAGCAGCTTAGCTCGGCAGGCGGATACGCAGTATTTT,CASSLARQADTQYF
TRBV12-3/TRBV12-4,TRBJ1-1,-,many,TGTGCCAGCAGTTTACCACCCGTGAGGATGAACACTGAAGCTTTCTTT,CASSLPPVRMNTEAFF
TRBV3-1,TRBJ1-1,-,many,TGTGCCAGCAGCCAAGTGCTGGGGGCCACTGAAGCTTTCTTT,CASSQVLGATEAFF
TRBV20-1,TRBJ2-7,TRBD2,many,TGCAGTGCTAGCGGCGGACTAGCGGAGTCCTACGAGCAGTACTTC,CSASGGLAESYEQYF
TRBV25-1,TRBJ2-7,TRBD1,many,TGTGCCAGCAGTGAATCCGGGACAGACTACGAGCAGTACTTC,CASSESGTDYEQYF
TRBV6-5,TRBJ2-7,TRBD2,-,TGTGCCAGCAGTTACGATTCTAGCGGTTCCTACGAGCAGTACTTC,CASSYDSSGSYEQYF
TRBV30,TRBJ1-1,-,-,TGTGCCTGGAGTGTAGCTCTGAACACTGAAGCTTTCTTT,CAWSVALNTEAFF
TRBV5-1,TRBJ2-5,TRBD2,-,TGTGCCAGCAGCTTTAGCGGGAGTCCAAAGACCCAGTACTTC,CASSFSGSPKTQYF
TRBV12-3/TRBV12-4,TRBJ2-7,-,-,TGTGCCAGCAGACCGTACCGGGGAGGCGAGCAGTACTTC,CASRPYRGGEQYF
TRBV18,TRBJ2-7,TRBD2,many,TGTGCCAGCTCACCAAACCTAGGACTAGTTTCCGGCGAGCAGTACTTC,CASSPNLGLVSGEQYF
TRBV3-1,TRBJ2-7,TRBD1,few,TGTGCCAGCAGCACACAGACAGGGGGCAACGAGCAGTACTTC,CASSTQTGGNEQYF
TRBV12-3/TRBV12-4,TRBJ2-2,TRBD2,few,TGTGCCAGCAGTTGGGGCCCTCTAGCGGGAGTTTTTTCCGGGGAGCTGTTTTTT,CASSWGPLAGVFSGELFF
TRBV24-1,TRBJ1-2,-,-,TGTGCCACCAGTGATCAAGGACAATCGAGTGGCTACACCTTC,CATSDQGQSSGYTF
TRBV5-6,TRBJ1-2,TRBD1,many,TGTGCCAGCAGCCCAACAGGGGGTCACTATGGCTACACCTTC,CASSPTGGHYGYTF